A selection of T cell receptor beta chains follows, all from one sample in a study of T cell repertoires in cytomegalovirus infection. TCRdb processed the reads anew with MiXCR; each CDR3 protein has one entry. The data contain under 100,000 distinct CDR3 sequences, 3% to 4.5% of them singletons. The sample comprised PBMCs. These receptors came from a human donor in good health (CMV status not recorded). Some clones in this sample may be carry-over from other donors' samples. Each CDR3 is given with its conserved first and last residue. D genes are given only for firm matches. The size field reads once, few, many or a size class.

clone_size j_call d_call v_call cdr3_aa cdr3_nt
many TRBJ2-7 TRBD1 TRBV7-2 CASSLEGASGEQYF TGTGCCAGCAGCTTAGAGGGGGCGTCGGGCGAGCAGTACTTC
many TRBJ2-7 TRBD2 TRBV7-2 CASTRTSGGGSYYEQYF TGTGCCAGCACCAGGACTAGCGGGGGGGGATCCTACTACGAGCAGTACTTC
many TRBJ1-2 . TRBV4-2 CASSQGETGPYTF TGTGCCAGCAGCCAAGGAGAGACAGGCCCGTACACCTTC
many TRBJ2-3 . TRBV12-3/TRBV12-4 CASSSVGGTDTQYF TGTGCCAGCAGTTCCGTCGGGGGCACAGATACGCAGTATTTT
many TRBJ1-3 TRBD1 TRBV20-1 CSARDHRGSGNTIYF TGCAGTGCTAGAGACCACAGGGGCTCTGGAAACACCATATATTTT
many TRBJ2-7 . TRBV7-2 CASSFLGVAYEQYF TGTGCCAGCAGCTTTTTGGGAGTTGCCTACGAGCAGTACTTC
many TRBJ1-2 . TRBV7-8 CASSLGGSASSGGYTF TGTGCCAGCAGCTTAGGCGGATCCGCCTCTAGTGGTGGCTACACCTTC
medium-sized TRBJ1-1 . TRBV7-6 CASSRQAMNTEAFF TGTGCCAGCAGCCGTCAGGCGATGAACACTGAAGCTTTCTTT
many TRBJ1-1 . TRBV4-3 CASGTGTLNTEAFF TGCGCCAGCGGAACCGGGACACTGAACACTGAAGCTTTCTTT
many TRBJ1-2 . TRBV6-2/TRBV6-3 CASSRDGAYGYTF TGTGCCAGCAGCCGGGACGGAGCCTATGGCTACACCTTC
many TRBJ1-2 TRBD1 TRBV7-9 CASSVLTGQGSFLRGYTF TGTGCCAGCAGCGTCCTGACGGGACAGGGTTCCTTTCTGAGGGGCTACACCTTC
many TRBJ2-2 . TRBV20-1 CSARDSTNTGELFF TGCAGTGCCCGCGACAGTACGAACACCGGGGAGCTGTTTTTT
once TRBJ1-2 . TRBV7-8 CASSSLRGIPLGRDANYGYTF TGTGCCAGCAGCTCTCTAAGGGGGATTCCCCTTGGCAGGGACGCTAACTATGGCTACACCTTC
many TRBJ2-7 . TRBV7-9 CASRPIPRVGGEQYF TGTGCCAGCAGACCGATCCCCCGCGTCGGGGGCGAGCAGTACTTC
many TRBJ1-2 . TRBV4-3 CASSQEVTDDYGYTF TGCGCCAGCAGCCAAGAAGTGACGGACGACTATGGCTACACCTTC
many TRBJ1-5 . TRBV12-3/TRBV12-4 CASSLNLASNQPQHF TGTGCCAGCAGTTTAAATCTGGCTAGCAATCAGCCCCAGCATTTT
many TRBJ1-2 . TRBV7-9 CASTPRGQSYGYTF TGTGCCAGCACCCCTCGTGGACAGAGCTATGGCTACACCTTC
many TRBJ1-1 . TRBV7-2 CASSVGMNTEAFF TGTGCCAGCAGCGTAGGAATGAACACTGAAGCTTTCTTT
many TRBJ2-4 . TRBV7-6 CASSPLGAKNIQYF TGTGCCAGCAGTCCTCTAGGAGCCAAAAACATTCAGTACTTC
many TRBJ2-1 TRBD2 TRBV7-3 CASSLSSRTSESREQFF TGTGCCAGCAGCTTAAGTTCTAGGACTAGTGAATCCCGTGAGCAGTTCTTC
many TRBJ2-1 . TRBV6-2/TRBV6-3 CASSNRLYNEQFF TGTGCCAGCAGTAATAGACTCTACAATGAGCAGTTCTTC
many TRBJ1-3 . TRBV12-3/TRBV12-4 CASSDSVTLGNTIYF TGTGCCAGCAGTGACAGTGTAACGTTGGGAAACACCATATATTTT
many TRBJ1-1 TRBD1 TRBV28 CASRRQGVNTEAFF TGTGCCAGCAGGAGACAGGGGGTGAACACTGAAGCTTTCTTT
many TRBJ2-7 TRBD1 TRBV6-1 CASKGTAFSYEQYF TGTGCCAGCAAGGGGACAGCGTTCTCCTACGAGCAGTACTTC
many TRBJ2-1 . TRBV5-6 CASSLGLGVAAYNEQFF TGTGCCAGCAGCTTGGGGCTAGGAGTAGCGGCCTACAATGAGCAGTTCTTC
many TRBJ1-6 . TRBV6-6 CASIPGQTLYNSPLHF TGTGCCAGCATCCCCGGACAGACACTCTATAATTCACCCCTCCACTTT
many TRBJ2-1 TRBD1 TRBV6-2/TRBV6-3 CASSRPGQGYNEQFF TGTGCCAGCAGCCGTCCGGGACAGGGATACAATGAGCAGTTCTTC
medium-sized TRBJ1-1 . TRBV7-3 CASSLTGNTEAFF TGTGCCAGCAGCTTGACAGGGAACACTGAAGCTTTCTTT
many TRBJ1-1 . TRBV12-3/TRBV12-4 CASTLLAGGAVTAVMNTEAFF TGTGCCAGCACTCTCCTCGCTGGGGGGGCCGTTACCGCCGTAATGAACACTGAAGCTTTCTTT
many TRBJ1-2 TRBD1 TRBV5-4 CASSSSDRRYGYTF TGTGCCAGCAGCTCTTCGGACAGGAGATATGGCTACACCTTC
many TRBJ2-7 TRBD1 TRBV27 CASSSTTGVSSYEQYF TGTGCCAGCAGTTCAACGACAGGGGTGAGCTCCTACGAGCAGTACTTC
many TRBJ2-5 . TRBV4-3 CASSQERAPGTQYF TGCGCCAGCAGCCAAGAAAGGGCCCCAGGGACCCAGTACTTC
many TRBJ2-5 TRBD1 TRBV29-1 CSVGQGWETQYF TGCAGCGTTGGACAGGGCTGGGAGACCCAGTACTTC
many TRBJ2-7 . TRBV6-1 CASSEGLEAYEQYF TGTGCCAGCAGTGAAGGGTTAGAGGCCTACGAGCAGTACTTC
many TRBJ1-5 . TRBV7-2 CASSLVGQSNQPQHF TGTGCCAGCAGCTTAGTGGGACAAAGCAATCAGCCCCAGCATTTT
many TRBJ1-5 TRBD1 TRBV2 CASSKDSGQNQPQHF TGTGCCAGCAGTAAGGACTCGGGACAGAATCAGCCCCAGCATTTT
many TRBJ1-2 . TRBV7-2 CASSLLRGGYTF TGTGCCAGCAGCTTACTGAGGGGTGGCTACACCTTC
many TRBJ1-1 . TRBV19 CASTTLGGPEAFF TGTGCCAGTACCACCCTGGGGGGGCCTGAAGCTTTCTTT
many TRBJ1-5 . TRBV7-2 CASSLVGRNGNQPQHF TGTGCCAGCAGCTTAGTAGGACGAAATGGCAATCAGCCCCAGCATTTT
many TRBJ2-2 . TRBV7-2 CASNRGATYPGELFF TGTGCCAGCAACCGGGGGGCTACATACCCCGGGGAGCTGTTTTTT
many TRBJ2-3 . TRBV4-1 CASSHPAGQSTDTQYF TGCGCCAGCAGCCATCCAGCAGGGCAGAGTACAGATACGCAGTATTTT
many TRBJ2-3 . TRBV7-9 CASTLQDLTDTQYF TGTGCCAGCACCCTTCAGGATCTCACAGATACGCAGTATTTT
many TRBJ1-2 TRBD1 TRBV7-8 CASSLDPDRGLRDGYTF TGTGCCAGCAGCTTAGATCCCGACAGGGGGCTTCGCGATGGCTACACCTTC
many TRBJ1-3 . TRBV4-3 CASSRLGERAGNTIYF TGCGCCAGCAGCCGTCTGGGGGAAAGGGCTGGAAACACCATATATTTT
many TRBJ2-7 TRBD1 TRBV7-9 CASSLVRDSSYEQYF TGTGCCAGCAGCTTAGTGAGGGACAGCTCCTACGAGCAGTACTTC
many TRBJ1-4 TRBD1 TRBV15 CATRGRSHPKGTGREKLFF TGTGCCACCAGGGGCCGGTCCCACCCGAAAGGGACAGGACGCGAAAAACTGTTTTTT
many TRBJ2-1 TRBD1 TRBV7-8 CASSLGTGRGSEQFF TGTGCCAGCAGCTTGGGGACAGGGAGAGGAAGCGAGCAGTTCTTC
many TRBJ1-1 . TRBV4-3 CASSPGALGATEAFF TGCGCCAGCAGCCCGGGGGCTTTAGGGGCCACTGAAGCTTTCTTT
many TRBJ2-7 . TRBV28 CASSLNRDGSYEQYF TGTGCCAGCAGCCTCAACCGGGACGGGAGCTACGAGCAGTACTTC
many TRBJ2-3 . TRBV12-3/TRBV12-4 CASTLGQSTDTQYF TGTGCCAGCACCCTTGGACAGAGCACAGATACGCAGTATTTT
many TRBJ1-1 . TRBV15 CATSRVPGLGGTEAFF TGTGCCACCAGCAGAGTCCCGGGGCTTGGAGGGACTGAAGCTTTCTTT
many TRBJ1-1 TRBD1 TRBV4-3 CASSQGGRAGGKAFEAFF TGCGCCAGCAGCCAAGGAGGACGGGCAGGGGGCAAGGCGTTTGAAGCTTTCTTT
many TRBJ1-5 . TRBV7-6 CASSLADSPNQPQHF TGTGCCAGCAGCTTAGCGGACAGCCCCAATCAGCCCCAGCATTTT
many TRBJ2-7 . TRBV6-5 CASSYETTSYEQYF TGTGCCAGCAGTTACGAGACGACCTCCTACGAGCAGTACTTC
many TRBJ2-7 TRBD1 TRBV7-6 CASSRTGTGVNEQYF TGTGCCAGCAGCCGGACCGGGACAGGGGTTAACGAGCAGTACTTC
many TRBJ2-5 . TRBV20-1 CSAFPLSWYQETQYF TGCAGTGCTTTTCCCCTTAGTTGGTACCAAGAGACCCAGTACTTC
many TRBJ1-3 . TRBV30 CAWSGGNTIYF TGTGCCTGGAGTGGAGGAAACACCATATATTTT
many TRBJ1-5 . TRBV7-2 CASSPDPASGNQPQHF TGTGCCAGCAGCCCTGACCCCGCTAGTGGCAATCAGCCCCAGCATTTT